The 11 T cell receptor beta chains reported below all come from one sample, sequenced in a study of vaccination effects on CD4 cells after COVID-19. Under the ViraFEST assay, PBMC were stimulated with viral peptide pools so that antigen-specific CD4+ T cells expanded. Sequencing was performed afterwards. Upon completion of under eleven days in culture, CD4+ T cells were isolated. For these TCRs, the target antigens are not known. Profiled with immunoSEQ multiplex PCR; TCRdb holds only in-frame clones, not every one. The table lists tens of thousands of clones, 70% to 75% of them singletons. This sample comprised CD4+ T cells from PBMCs cultured with HCoV-229E spike peptides, obtained before COVID-19 vaccination. The receptors derive from a human donor who received a COVID-19 vaccine.

This clone was seen only a few times. This chain connects TRBV7-3 to TRBJ2-1; D unclear. Looked up from germline, CDR1 is SGHTA and CDR2 is FQGTGA. CDR3 size: 14 residues. V gave up 4 bases and J gave up 1 base, with 8 bases separating them. The chain's CDR3 is CASSSQESYNEQFF. CDR3 in DNA: TGTGCCAGCAGCTCGCAAGAATCCTACAATGAGCAGTTCTTC.

The V and J genes are TRBV29-1 and TRBJ2-5, with TRBD2 identical over 9 bases. V gave up 5 bases and J gave up 5 bases; unmatched junction bases: 12. Germline CDR1 reads SQVTM; CDR2 reads ANQGSEA. CDR3 size: 15 residues. CDR3 sequence (DNA): TGCAGCGTTTCTATCGGCGGGGGGGTAGGTGAGACCCAGTACTTC. This sequence encodes CSVSIGGGVGETQYF. Supplemented by reference TRBV29-1 and TRBJ2-5, the full variable domain reads SAVISQKPSRDICQRGTSLTIQCQVDSQVTMMFWYRQQPGQSLTLIATANQGSEATYESGFVIDKFPISRPNLTFSTLTVSNMSPEDSSIYLCSVSIGGGVGETQYFGPGTRLLVL.

The V gene is TRBV2, the J gene TRBJ1-6, with a tentative D call TRBD1 (5 bases). Looked up from germline, CDR1 is SNHLY and CDR2 is FYNNEI. Deletions cut 6 bases from V and 10 bases from J, with 13 bases between. This CDR3 region has 13 residues. The CDR3 DNA is TGTGCCAGCAGGGGGACCTCGGAATCACCCCTCCACTTT. It codes for CASRGTSESPLHF.

The V and J genes are TRBV4-1 and TRBJ1-3; D unresolved. CDR1 and CDR2 (germline): MGHRA, YSYEKL. Trimming shortened V by 0 bases and J by 4 bases, and 16 bases separated the two germline ends. The CDR3 loop spans 17 amino acids. This CDR3 is CASSQDHSVGRGNTIYF. DNA of the CDR3: TGCGCCAGCAGCCAAGATCACTCGGTAGGGAGAGGAAACACCATATATTTT.

V and J are TRBV19 and TRBJ1-1; TRBD1 is a possible D gene (5 bases). Trimming took off 5 bases at V and 5 bases at J, with 18 bases between the two ends. The CDR3 loop spans 15 amino acids. In germline, CDR1 is LNHDA, CDR2 SQIVND (reference sequence). Written as DNA, the CDR3 is TGTGCCAGTAGTCAAGGGGCGGCAGGAAGGACTGAAGCTTTCTTT. Its translation is CASSQGAAGRTEAFF.

This clone was recorded only once. This rearrangement joins TRBV27 to TRBJ1-2; D unresolved. Trimming took 6 bases from V and 5 from J, leaving 22 bases between them. Germline CDR1 reads MNHEY; CDR2 reads SMNVEV (reference sequence). This CDR3 is 16 amino acids long. The CDR3 DNA sequence: TGTGCCAGCAGCCCCCCCGGTGGGCGGTTCTCGTATGGCTACACCTTC. This codes for CASSPPGGRFSYGYTF.

The gene calls are TRBV5-1 and TRBJ2-3; possibly TRBD2 for D (5 bases). Trimming cost V 4 bases and J 4 bases, with 13 bases left between them. The CDR3 spans 14 residues. Germline lookup yields CDR1 SGHRS and CDR2 YFSETQ. CDR3 nucleotides: TGCGCCAGCAGCGCCCTAGCAATGTCAGATACGCAGTATTTT. Its translation is CASSALAMSDTQYF.

The genes are TRBV7-7 and TRBJ2-1, with 11 positions matching TRBD2. Germline-derived CDR1 and CDR2 are SSHAT and FNYEAQ (reference sequence). Losses at the gene ends were 5 bases for V and 4 bases for J; bases not matched to a gene: 4. The CDR3 runs 15 residues. CDR3 sequence reads: CASSPLAGAYNEQFF. In nucleotides, the CDR3 is TGTGCCAGCAGCCCACTAGCGGGGGCGTACAATGAGCAGTTCTTC.

This chain connects TRBV27 to TRBJ2-5; 7 positions agree with TRBD1. Germline CDR1 is MNHEY and CDR2 is SMNVEV (reference sequence). V dropped 6 bases and J dropped 5; count of bases not matched to a gene: 12. This CDR3 is 15 amino acids long. CDR3 bases: TGTGCCAGCAGCCCCCGAGACAGGGATTGGGAGACCCAGTACTTC. This gives the protein CASSPRDRDWETQYF.

This clone has more than one count but fewer than ten. The rearrangement joins TRBV6-5 to TRBJ1-1; D call uncertain. The CDR3 spans 11 residues. Germline V gene sequence: CDR1 MNHEY, CDR2 SVGAGI. V gave up 2 bases and J gave up 5 bases, with 3 bases separating them. Here the CDR3 reads CASSYGTEAFF. In DNA, the CDR3 is TGTGCCAGCAGTTACGGAACTGAAGCTTTCTTT.

The J gene is TRBJ1-6, the V gene TRBV6-5; D not certain. V gave up 6 bases and J gave up 10 bases, with 7 bases separating them. This CDR3 has 11 amino acids. Germline CDR1 and CDR2: MNHEY and SVGAGI. CDR3 sequence: CASRGYSPLHF. CDR3 coding DNA: TGTGCCAGCAGGGGTTACTCACCCCTCCACTTT.